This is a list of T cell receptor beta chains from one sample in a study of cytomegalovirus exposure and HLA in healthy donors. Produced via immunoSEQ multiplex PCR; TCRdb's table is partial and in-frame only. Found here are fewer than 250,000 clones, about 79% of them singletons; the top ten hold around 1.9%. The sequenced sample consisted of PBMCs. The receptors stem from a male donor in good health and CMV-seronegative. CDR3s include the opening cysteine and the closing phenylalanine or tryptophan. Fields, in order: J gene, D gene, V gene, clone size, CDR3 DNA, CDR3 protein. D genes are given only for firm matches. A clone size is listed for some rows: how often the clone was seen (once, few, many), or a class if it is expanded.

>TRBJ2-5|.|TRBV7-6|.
TGTGCCAGCAGCAGAGGCCGTAGCGATAATTATGGGACCCAGTACTTC
CASSRGRSDNYGTQYF
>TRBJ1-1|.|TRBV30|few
TGTGCCTGGAGAACCGGGTCGGCTGAAGCTTTCTTT
CAWRTGSAEAFF
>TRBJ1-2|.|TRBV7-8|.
TGTGCCAGCAGCTTAGGGCGAGTTGGGGCCTATGGCTACACCTTC
CASSLGRVGAYGYTF
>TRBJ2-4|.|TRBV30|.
TGTGCCTGGAGTGTACTTCGGGGGACAGCCGCTATTCTAGCCAAAAACATTCAGTACTTC
CAWSVLRGTAAILAKNIQYF
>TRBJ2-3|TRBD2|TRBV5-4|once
TGTGCCAGCAGCTTGGATCGAGCGGGAGGGCCAGATACGCAGTATTTT
CASSLDRAGGPDTQYF
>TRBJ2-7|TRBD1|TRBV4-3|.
TGCGCCAGCAGCCAACTATTGAGACAGGGGGACGAGCAGTACTTC
CASSQLLRQGDEQYF
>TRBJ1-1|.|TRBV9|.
TGTGCCAGCAGCGGGCAGGGGCGAACTGAAGCTTTCTTT
CASSGQGRTEAFF
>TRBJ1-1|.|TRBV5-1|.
TGCGCCAGCAGCTTCGCTTCAGGGAACACTGAAGCTTTCTTT
CASSFASGNTEAFF
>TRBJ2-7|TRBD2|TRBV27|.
TGTGCCAGCAGTCCGCTGCTAGCGGGCAACAGAGGGGCCAACGAGCAGTACTTC
CASSPLLAGNRGANEQYF
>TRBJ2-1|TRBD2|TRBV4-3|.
TGCGCCAGCAGCCAGGCGGGGGGTCGCACCTACAATGAGCAGTTCTTC
CASSQAGGRTYNEQFF
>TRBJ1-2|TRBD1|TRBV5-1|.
TGCGCCAGCAGCTTGGAGACAGGGGCCTATGGCTACACCTTC
CASSLETGAYGYTF
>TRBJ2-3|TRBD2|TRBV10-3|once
TGTGCCATCAGTGAGTTTAAGTTGACTAGCGGGGAGACAGATACGCAGTATTTT
CAISEFKLTSGETDTQYF
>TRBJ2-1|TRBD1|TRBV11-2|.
TGTGCCAGCAGCTTAGGTTACCGGGACAGGGGTTATGAGCAGTTCTTC
CASSLGYRDRGYEQFF
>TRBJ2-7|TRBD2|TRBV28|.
TGTGCCAGCAGTTTATCGGGGGGATCCTACGAGCAGTACTTC
CASSLSGGSYEQYF
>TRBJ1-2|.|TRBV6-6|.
TGTGCCAGCAGTTATCACAGGGTCGGGGACTATGGCTACACCTTC
CASSYHRVGDYGYTF
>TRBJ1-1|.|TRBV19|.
TGTGCCAGTAGTATACGGTGGCAGGCCTTGAACACTGAAGCTTTCTTT
CASSIRWQALNTEAFF
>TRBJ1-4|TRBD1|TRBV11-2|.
TGTGCCAGCAGAAAAACAGGGGGCGCAGGGGAAAAACTGTTTTTT
CASRKTGGAGEKLFF
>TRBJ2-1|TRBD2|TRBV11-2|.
TGTGCCAGCAGCTTAGCTGCTAGCGGGAACTCCTACAATGAGCAGTTCTTC
CASSLAASGNSYNEQFF
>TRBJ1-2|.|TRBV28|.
TGTGCCAGCAGGCCTAGGACTGGTAACTATGGCTACACCTTC
CASRPRTGNYGYTF
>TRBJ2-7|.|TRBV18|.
TGTGCCAGCTCACCCCCCAGCTCCTACGAGCAGTACTTC
CASSPPSSYEQYF
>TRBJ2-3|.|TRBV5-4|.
TGTGCCAGCAGCTTGGATGTGGCTAGCAGCACAGATACGCAGTATTTT
CASSLDVASSTDTQYF
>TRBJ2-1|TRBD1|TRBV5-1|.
TGCGCCAGCAGCCTGGGTCTCCGGACAGGGGGCTTCTATGAGCAGTTCTTC
CASSLGLRTGGFYEQFF
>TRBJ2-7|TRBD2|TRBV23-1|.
TGCGCCAGCAGTCATAGCGGGATCAACGAGCAGTACTTC
CASSHSGINEQYF
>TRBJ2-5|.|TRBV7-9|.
TGTGCCAGCGGGGGGGGCTATGAGACCCAGTACTTC
CASGGGYETQYF
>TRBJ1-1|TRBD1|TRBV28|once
TGTGCCAGCATTCAGACAGGGGGCACTGAAGCTTTCTTT
CASIQTGGTEAFF
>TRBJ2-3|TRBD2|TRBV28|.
TGTGCCAGCAGCCCCCTAGCGGGGGGGCGCACAGATACGCAGTATTTT
CASSPLAGGRTDTQYF
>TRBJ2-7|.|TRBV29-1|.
TGCAGCGTTGGCCGGGAAGGAGCGGCCGAGCAGTACTTC
CSVGREGAAEQYF
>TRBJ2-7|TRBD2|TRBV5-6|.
TGTGCCAGCAGCGGTGGACTAGCGGGCGTCTCCTACGAGCAGTACTTC
CASSGGLAGVSYEQYF
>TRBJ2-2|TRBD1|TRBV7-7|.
TGTGCTAGCAGCTTACTGACAGGGGTGTATTCCGGGGAGCTGTTTTTT
CASSLLTGVYSGELFF
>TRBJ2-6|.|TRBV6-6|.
TGTGCCAGCAGTTCCCACTCTGGGGCCAACGTCCTGACTTTC
CASSSHSGANVLTF
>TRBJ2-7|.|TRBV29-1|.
TGCAGCGTTGGTCTGAGGAGCTACGAGCAGTACTTC
CSVGLRSYEQYF
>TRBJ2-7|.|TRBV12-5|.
TGTGCTAGTGGTATGAGTTCCTACGAGCAGTACTTC
CASGMSSYEQYF
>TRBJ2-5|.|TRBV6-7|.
TGTGCCAGCGGCAAGCTGGGAAATTCCCCCGGGGAAGAGACCCAGTACTTC
CASGKLGNSPGEETQYF
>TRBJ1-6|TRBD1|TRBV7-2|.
TGTGCCAGCAGCCAAGGACAGGGAGGTTCACCCCTCCACTTT
CASSQGQGGSPLHF
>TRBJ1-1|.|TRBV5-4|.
TGTGCCAGTAGATCTTCCGGGACAATGAACACTGAAGCTTTCTTT
CASRSSGTMNTEAFF
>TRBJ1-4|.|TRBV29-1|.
TGCAGCGTTGGGGGGGGTCTGGAACTGTTTTTT
CSVGGGLELFF
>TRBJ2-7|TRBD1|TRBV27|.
TGTGCCAGCAGCGGACAGGGGGCTCCCTCCGAGCAGTACTTC
CASSGQGAPSEQYF
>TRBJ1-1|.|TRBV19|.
TGTGCCACCAGGCCCGAACCAGGGACTGAAGCTTTCTTT
CATRPEPGTEAFF
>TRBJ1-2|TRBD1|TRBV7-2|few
TGTGCCAGCAGCTTAACCGGGACAGGGGACTATGGCTACACCTTC
CASSLTGTGDYGYTF
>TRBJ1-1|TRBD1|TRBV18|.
TGTGCCAGCTCACCCAACCTGCGCAGGGGGGATAACACTGAAGCTTTCTTT
CASSPNLRRGDNTEAFF